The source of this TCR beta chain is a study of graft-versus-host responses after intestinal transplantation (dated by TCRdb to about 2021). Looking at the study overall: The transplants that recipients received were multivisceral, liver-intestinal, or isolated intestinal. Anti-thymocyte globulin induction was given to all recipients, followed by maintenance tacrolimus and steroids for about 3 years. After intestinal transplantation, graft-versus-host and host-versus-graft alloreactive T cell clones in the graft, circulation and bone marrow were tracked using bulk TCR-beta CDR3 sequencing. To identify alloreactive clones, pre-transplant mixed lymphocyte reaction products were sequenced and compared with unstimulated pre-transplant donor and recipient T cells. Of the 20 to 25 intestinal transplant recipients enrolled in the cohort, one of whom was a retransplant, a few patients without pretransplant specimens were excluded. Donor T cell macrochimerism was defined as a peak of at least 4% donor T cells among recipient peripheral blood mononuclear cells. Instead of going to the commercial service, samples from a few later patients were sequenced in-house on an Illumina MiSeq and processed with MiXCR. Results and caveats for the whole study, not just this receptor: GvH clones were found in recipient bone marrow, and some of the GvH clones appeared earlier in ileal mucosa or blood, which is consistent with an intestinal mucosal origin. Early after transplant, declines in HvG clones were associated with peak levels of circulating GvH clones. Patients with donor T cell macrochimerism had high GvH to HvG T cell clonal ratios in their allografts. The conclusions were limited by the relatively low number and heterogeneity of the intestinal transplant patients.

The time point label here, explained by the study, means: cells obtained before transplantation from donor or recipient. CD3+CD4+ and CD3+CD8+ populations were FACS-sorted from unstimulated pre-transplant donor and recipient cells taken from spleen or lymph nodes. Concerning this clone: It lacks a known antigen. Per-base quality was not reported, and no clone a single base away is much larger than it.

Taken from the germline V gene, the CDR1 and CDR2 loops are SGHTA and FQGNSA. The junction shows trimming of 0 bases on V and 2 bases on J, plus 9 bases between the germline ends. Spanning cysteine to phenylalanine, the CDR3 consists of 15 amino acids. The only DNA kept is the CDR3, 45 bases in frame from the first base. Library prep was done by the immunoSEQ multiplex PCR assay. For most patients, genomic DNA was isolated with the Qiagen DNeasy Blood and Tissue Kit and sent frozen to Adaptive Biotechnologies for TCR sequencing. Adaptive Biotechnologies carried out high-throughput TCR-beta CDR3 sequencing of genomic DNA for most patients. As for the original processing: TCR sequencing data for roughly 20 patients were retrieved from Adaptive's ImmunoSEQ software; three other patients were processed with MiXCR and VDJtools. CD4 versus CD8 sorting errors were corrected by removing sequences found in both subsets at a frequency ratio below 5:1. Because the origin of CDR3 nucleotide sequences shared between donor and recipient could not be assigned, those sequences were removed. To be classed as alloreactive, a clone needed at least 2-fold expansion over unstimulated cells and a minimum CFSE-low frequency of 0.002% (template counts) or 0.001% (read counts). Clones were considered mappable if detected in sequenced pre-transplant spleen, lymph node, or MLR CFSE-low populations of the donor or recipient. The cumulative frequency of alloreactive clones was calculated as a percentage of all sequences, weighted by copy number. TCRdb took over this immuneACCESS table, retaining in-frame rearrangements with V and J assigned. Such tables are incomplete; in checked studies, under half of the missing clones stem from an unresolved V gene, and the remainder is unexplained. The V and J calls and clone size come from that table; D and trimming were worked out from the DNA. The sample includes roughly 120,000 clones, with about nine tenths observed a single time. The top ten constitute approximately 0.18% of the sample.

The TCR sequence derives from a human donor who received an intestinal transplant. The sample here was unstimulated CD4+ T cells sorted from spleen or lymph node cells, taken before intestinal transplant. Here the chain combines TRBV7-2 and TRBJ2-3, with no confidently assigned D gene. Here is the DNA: TGTGCCAGCAGCTTAGCGGCGGCCTACACAGATACGCAGTATTTT. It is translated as CASSLAAAYTDTQYF.